This T cell receptor beta chain was recovered during a study of T cell repertoires in cytomegalovirus infection. TCRdb re-called the reads with MiXCR, one entry per CDR3 protein. Found here are some 320,000 distinct CDR3 sequences, over 7.5% of them singletons; the top ten hold over 3.5%. This clonotype was seen repeatedly, ten times or more. The sequence derives from a human donor in good health (CMV status not recorded). Some clones in this sample may be carry-over from other donors' samples. Sequences were obtained from PBMCs.

The CDR3: CASRPSGNSYEQYF. DNA for the CDR3: TGTGCCAGCCGTCCCAGCGGTAACTCCTACGAGCAGTACTTC. This chain uses TRBV7-8 with TRBJ2-7, with TRBD2 as a possible D gene (5 bases). V was pared by 8 bases and J by 0 bases, with 14 bases between. CDR3 size: 14 residues. The germline gives CDR1 SGHVS, CDR2 FQNEAQ.